Included here is one TCR beta chain sequence, with context. At the DNA level, this CDR3 is encoded by other sequences in the same sample as well. The sample belongs to a study of cytomegalovirus exposure and HLA in healthy donors. In the PCR, 60 Vbeta and 13 Jbeta primers were used. Sequencing used immunoSEQ multiplex PCR; TCRdb keeps in-frame clones, though not all of them. This table has about 190,000 clones, approximately 79% appearing once. Germline CDR1 is SGHRS and CDR2 is YFSETQ. The CDR3 length is 14 residues. Trimming removed 4 bases from V and 0 bases from J, with 8 bases in between. Sequencing input: PBMCs. This TCR derives from a man in his forties or fifties in good health and CMV-seropositive. The V gene is TRBV5-1, the J gene TRBJ2-1; D perhaps matches TRBD2 (5 bases). The CDR3 loop reads CASSLGSSYNEQFF. The CDR3 bases are TGCGCCAGCAGCCTGGGGAGCTCCTACAATGAGCAGTTCTTC.